Listed here are 20 T cell receptor beta chains from one sample, sequenced in a study of OX40 agonist ivuxolimab in advanced cancers. Repertoires were generated with immunoSEQ multiplex PCR, while TCRdb's copy carries only in-frame clones and drops some. The data contain about 60,000 clones, approximately 84% of them singletons. The sample was CD4+ or CD8+ T cells sorted from blood, taken in a trial of the OX40 agonist ivuxolimab. These receptors were collected from an adult with an advanced solid tumor such as melanoma, head and neck, liver or kidney cancer.

This chain uses TRBV6-5 with TRBJ2-7, with D possibly being TRBD2 (5 bases). V was clipped by 8 bases and J by 3 bases, with 5 bases between them. Per the germline V gene, CDR1 is MNHEY and CDR2 is SVGAGI. This CDR3 is 10 amino acids long. In DNA, the CDR3 is TGTGCCAGCGGACTCTACGAGCAGTACTTC. Its protein is CASGLYEQYF.

The chain has TRBV7-9 and TRBJ2-5; D assignment may be TRBD1 or TRBD2 (6 bases each). V gave up 5 bases and J gave up 2 bases, with 12 bases separating them. CDR1 is SEHNR, CDR2 FQNEAQ, per germline (reference sequence). CDR3 length: 14 residues. The CDR3 is CASSRGVGQETQYF. CDR3 coding DNA: TGTGCCAGCAGCAGGGGGGTGGGACAAGAGACCCAGTACTTC. The full variable domain, completed using reference TRBV7-9 and TRBJ2-5, is DTGVSQNPRHKITKRGQNVTFRCDPISEHNRLYWYRQTLGQGPEFLTYFQNEAQLEKSRLLSDRFSAERPKGSFSTLEIQRTEQGDSAMYLCASSRGVGQETQYFGPGTRLLVL.

The chain couples TRBV2 to TRBJ2-7; no reliable D call. In germline, CDR1 is SNHLY, CDR2 FYNNEI. The V and J ends lost 3 bases and 5 bases respectively, with 11 bases between them. The CDR3 loop spans 13 amino acids. This chain's CDR3 is CASSDILGHEQYF. The CDR3 DNA sequence: TGTGCCAGCAGTGATATTTTGGGCCACGAGCAGTACTTC.

The chain has TRBV6-5 and TRBJ2-1; TRBD2 aligns across 7 bases. Looked up from germline, CDR1 is MNHEY and CDR2 is SVGAGI. V was clipped by 7 bases and J by 9 bases; unmatched bases: 6. The CDR3 extends over 12 amino acids. Here the CDR3 reads CASTPGGIEQFF. The CDR3 DNA reads as TGTGCCAGCACCCCGGGAGGTATTGAGCAGTTCTTC.

The chain links TRBV4-1 to TRBJ2-1; D gene ambiguous. In germline, CDR1 is MGHRA, CDR2 YSYEKL. The ends were cut back, 1 base at V and 0 bases at J, with 7 bases in the middle. This CDR3 contains 15 residues. The CDR3 here is CASSQGFSSYNEQFF. CDR3 nucleotide sequence: TGCGCCAGCAGCCAAGGATTTAGCTCCTACAATGAGCAGTTCTTC.

Only one count was recorded for this clone. The chain uses TRBV2 and TRBJ1-5, with 7 bases matching TRBD1. The CDR3 runs 14 residues. Trimming took 5 bases from V and 2 from J; bases not matched to a gene: 3. Per germline, CDR1 SNHLY and CDR2 FYNNEI. DNA for the CDR3: TGTGCCAGCAGTACAGGGGAGGGCAATCAGCCCCAGCATTTT. This encodes CASSTGEGNQPQHF.

This chain links TRBV2 with TRBJ2-3; TRBD1 matches at 7 bases. With 9 bases clipped from V and 2 bases from J, the junction kept 5 bases outside the gene matches. Germline values: CDR1 SNHLY, CDR2 FYNNEI. This CDR3 is built from 13 residues. The CDR3 nucleotides read TGTGCCAGTGACAGGGTCAACACAGATACGCAGTATTTT. Amino acids: CASDRVNTDTQYF.

The J gene is TRBJ1-1, the V gene TRBV21-1; TRBD1, the table's D call, was not compared with the DNA. TRBV21-1 is flagged as a pseudogene. The CDR3 loop spans 16 amino acids. The CDR3 here is CASSKRQGKGDTEAFF. CDR3 sequence (DNA): TGTGCCAGCAGCAAACGACAGGGAAAGGGGGACACTGAAGCTTTCTTT.

This clone has only one observation. The rearrangement uses TRBV7-2 and TRBJ2-3; TRBD2 is a possible D gene (6 bases). Germline lookup yields CDR1 SGHTA and CDR2 FQGNSA. The germline V and J ends were trimmed by 5 bases and 2 bases, with 14 bases remaining between them. The CDR3 has 15 residues. For the CDR3, the DNA is TGTGCCAGCAGCGCCTGGTGGGGGGACACAGATACGCAGTATTTT. This sequence encodes CASSAWWGDTDTQYF.

The chain uses TRBV13 and TRBJ2-2; D is unclear. Per the germline V gene, CDR1 is PRHDT and CDR2 is FYEKMQ (reference sequence). V was clipped by 0 bases and J by 0 bases, with 14 bases between them. The CDR3 extends over 18 amino acids. The CDR3 protein is CASSLGPTTTTNTGELFF. DNA of the CDR3: TGTGCCAGCAGCTTAGGCCCCACCACCACCACGAACACCGGGGAGCTGTTTTTT.

The V and J genes are TRBV5-6 and TRBJ1-2; D unclear. This CDR3 region has 16 residues. V lost 1 base to trimming and J lost 2 bases, with 15 bases between them. Looked up from germline, CDR1 is SGHDT and CDR2 is YYEEEE. The CDR3 protein is CASSLNRFGENYGYTF. The DNA for the CDR3 is TGTGCCAGCAGCTTGAATCGGTTCGGAGAGAACTATGGCTACACCTTC.

The chain employs TRBV28 and TRBJ2-1; TRBD2 aligns across 9 bases. The CDR3 has 17 residues. Germline V gene lookup returns CDR1 MDHEN and CDR2 SYDVKM. J lost 3 bases, V lost 4 bases, and 10 bases had no gene match. The chain's CDR3 is CASSYPGASGVYNEQFF. Written as DNA, the CDR3 is TGTGCCAGCAGTTACCCCGGGGCTAGCGGGGTCTACAATGAGCAGTTCTTC.

This clone was counted a single time. The chain has TRBV9 and TRBJ1-2, with unresolved D. CDR3 length: 12 residues. Germline V CDR1 and CDR2: SGDLS, YYNGEE. V was cut by 4 bases and J by 8 bases, with 12 bases left in between. This CDR3 reads CASSPGLGGYTF. The CDR3 bases are TGTGCCAGCAGCCCCGGACTCGGCGGCTACACCTTC.

V usage is TRBV5-5 and J usage is TRBJ2-7, with no clear D. Trimming stripped 4 bases from V and 6 bases from J, with 20 bases between. This CDR3 is built from 15 residues. CDR1 is SGHKS, CDR2 YYEKEE, per germline (reference sequence). The CDR3 region is CASSPMVLGIGEQYF. The CDR3 DNA is TGTGCCAGCAGCCCAATGGTTCTGGGTATCGGCGAGCAGTACTTC.

The chain links TRBV29-1 to TRBJ1-2, with D possibly being TRBD1 (6 bases). Deletions cut 0 bases from V and 0 bases from J, with 14 bases between. Germline CDR1 SQVTM, CDR2 ANQGSEA. The CDR3 length is 16 residues. DNA of the CDR3: TGCAGCGTTGAAGATCAGACAGGCCCCTCTAACTATGGCTACACCTTC. It codes for CSVEDQTGPSNYGYTF.

The chain combines TRBV29-1 with TRBJ2-7; 11 nucleotides align to TRBD1. Germline V lookup: CDR1 SQVTM, CDR2 ANQGSEA. The CDR3 spans 12 residues. Trimming at V came to 7 bases and at J to 6 bases, leaving 5 bases not matched to a gene. The CDR3 nucleotides are TGCAGCGGCGGGACAGGGGGTTTCGAGCAGTACTTC. It specifies CSGGTGGFEQYF.

The chain couples TRBV4-3 to TRBJ2-1; tentative D call: TRBD2 (5 bases). Trimming pared 0 bases from V and 3 bases from J, leaving 12 bases between. CDR3 size: 16 residues. Germline V gene lookup returns CDR1 LGHNA and CDR2 YSLEER. CDR3 loop: CASSQDRLAVYNEQFF. The CDR3 DNA reads TGCGCCAGCAGCCAAGATCGTCTAGCAGTCTACAATGAGCAGTTCTTC.

The chain uses TRBV28 and TRBJ2-1, with 10 positions matching TRBD2. Germline CDR1 MDHEN, CDR2 SYDVKM. After removal of 5 bases from V and 7 bases from J, the junction contained 2 bases not matched to a gene. The CDR3 is 13 residues long. CDR3 loop: CASSIAGGNEQFF. CDR3 DNA: TGTGCCAGCAGTATAGCGGGGGGAAATGAGCAGTTCTTC.

A remark on this clone: At one end the junction does not follow the germline gene, possibly because of a read error. The gene calls are TRBV23-1 and TRBJ2-1, with D possibly matching TRBD2 (5 bases). TRBV23-1 is assigned to the ORF class and has an uncertain function. The CDR3 runs 13 residues. CDR3 nucleotide sequence: TGCGCCAGCAGTCACGGGCAGCCCTGGAAGAGGGTCTTC. The encoded protein is CASSHGQPWKRVF.

This chain connects TRBV6-5 to TRBJ1-1, with D perhaps matching TRBD1 (5 bases). Germline V gene data show CDR1 as MNHEY and CDR2 as SVGAGI. V gave up 6 bases and J gave up 2 bases, with 13 bases separating them. This CDR3 region has 14 residues. CDR3 sequence reads: CASSSGTSNTEAFF. The CDR3 DNA follows: TGTGCCAGCAGCTCTGGGACGTCTAACACTGAAGCTTTCTTT.